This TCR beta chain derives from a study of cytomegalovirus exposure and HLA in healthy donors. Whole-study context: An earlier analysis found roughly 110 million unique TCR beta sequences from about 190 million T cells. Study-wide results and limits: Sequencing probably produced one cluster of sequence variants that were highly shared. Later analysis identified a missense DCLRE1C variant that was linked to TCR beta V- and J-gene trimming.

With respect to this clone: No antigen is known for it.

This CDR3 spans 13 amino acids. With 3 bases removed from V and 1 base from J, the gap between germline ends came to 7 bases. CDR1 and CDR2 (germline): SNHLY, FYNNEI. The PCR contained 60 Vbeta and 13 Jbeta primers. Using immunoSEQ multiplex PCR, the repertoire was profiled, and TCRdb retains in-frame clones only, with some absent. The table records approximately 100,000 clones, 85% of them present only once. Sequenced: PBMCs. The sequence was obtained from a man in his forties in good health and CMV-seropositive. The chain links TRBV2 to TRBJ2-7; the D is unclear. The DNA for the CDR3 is TGTGCCAGCAGTGAGGCAGCGTCCTACGAGCAGTACTTC. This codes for CASSEAASYEQYF.